This T cell receptor beta chain was recorded in a study of blood T cell repertoires in COVID-19. Background on the study: Sources were T cells, B-cell-depleted T cells, or PBMCs; the material itself was cDNA or gDNA.

CDR1 is LNHDA, CDR2 SQIVND, per germline (reference sequence). The CDR3 covers 13 residues. Between the trimmed V and J ends, which lost 5 bases and 4 bases, there was a span of 11 bases. This clone was seen more than once but under ten times. Original data processing: Amplification with reference gene primers provided the estimates of nucleated cell counts. Some clones are missing from TCRdb's copy, which holds only in-frame ones; the method was immunoSEQ multiplex PCR. V and J calls and clone size are those listed in that table; D and trimming were worked out from the DNA. The sample lists 120,000 or so clones; 82% were seen once.

The sample consisted of peripheral blood. The J gene is TRBJ1-1, the V gene TRBV19; D remains unclear. This sequence originates from a woman aged 65 to 85 with acute or convalescent COVID-19. The CDR3 DNA follows: TGTGCCAGTAGTCTCGTAGTTGGCACTGAAGCTTTCTTT. It yields the protein CASSLVVGTEAFF.